These 28 T cell receptor beta chains were sequenced from one sample in a study of regulatory T cells in long-lasting Graves disease (dated by TCRdb to the early 2020s). In light of the paper, this sample's time point label describes: newly diagnosed GD, antithyroid drugs for less than 3 months. For both TCR sequencing and RNA sequencing, RNA was extracted from PBMCs using TRIzol. Receptor amplification or capture employed multiplex PCR. The sample was run on an Illumina HiSeq 4000. TCR beta libraries were built with iRepertoire HTBI primers and Arm-PCR amplification of CDR3 regions. TCRdb handled the public reads itself, with Q25 trimming in fastp and clone calling in MiXCR, and kept productive beta chains. When rows share a CDR3 protein, they turn into one entry using the most common DNA and genes. The table for this sample lists roughly 400,000 distinct CDR3 sequences; about 15% of them were counted only once. The ten largest make up roughly 8% of the sample.

This same sample was also part of a study on T cells in Graves' hyperthyroidism and ophthalmopathy.

This specimen consisted of peripheral blood mononuclear cells (PBMCs), obtained at new diagnosis, from a patient treated with antithyroid drugs. Every receptor here comes from a middle-aged woman with Graves disease. Donor details come from another sample of the same person, matched by shared clones.

This clonotype turned up a few times. This chain connects TRBV5-6 to TRBJ2-7; 7 bases fit TRBD2. The CDR3 length is 14 residues. V lost 7 bases to trimming and J lost 2 bases; unmatched junction nucleotides: 9. CDR1 and CDR2 (germline): SGHDT, YYEEEE. DNA for the CDR3: TGTGCCAGCTACGGGGCTAGCGGACCCTACGAGCAGTACTTC. Protein sequence: CASYGASGPYEQYF. Filled out from reference TRBV5-6 and TRBJ2-7, the complete variable domain reads DAGVTQSPTHLIKTRGQQVTLRCSPKSGHDTVSWYQQALGQGPQFIFQYYEEEERQRGNFPDRFSGHQFPNYSSELNVNALLLGDSALYLCASYGASGPYEQYFGPGTRLTVT.

This clonotype was counted between two and nine times. This chain joins TRBV28 and TRBJ1-2; D is unclear. Between the trimmed V and J ends, which lost 8 bases and 8 bases, there was a span of 3 bases. CDR1 and CDR2 from the germline V gene are MDHEN and SYDVKM. This CDR3 has 8 amino acids. CDR3 amino acids: CASGGYTF. The CDR3 nucleotides read TGTGCCAGCGGCGGCTACACCTTC.

In its sample, this clonotype was seen many times. CDR3 DNA sequence: TGTGCCAGCAGCCAAGAATCCGGTGGTGAGCAGTTCTTC. Translating it yields CASSQESGGEQFF. The chain has TRBV4-2 and TRBJ2-1; unclear D gene. V lost 0 bases and J lost 9, with 9 bases in between. The CDR3 totals 13 residues. Germline V gives CDR1 LGHNA, CDR2 YNFKEQ.

This clonotype was observed at least ten times. In nucleotides, the CDR3 is TGTGCCAGCAGCCCGAGCGGATCTGAAGCTTTCTTT. Translation: CASSPSGSEAFF. V gene TRBV3-2 combines with J gene TRBJ1-1. TRBV3-2 is described as a pseudogene. CDR3 length equals 12 residues.

The sample holds many counts of this clonotype. The chain is built from TRBV2 and TRBJ1-6; tentatively, D is TRBD1 (5 bases). The ends were cut back, 6 bases at V and 9 bases at J, with 15 bases in the middle. Germline V gene data show CDR1 as SNHLY and CDR2 as FYNNEI. The CDR3 is 14 residues long. CDR3 in amino acids: CASRDRGGGSPLHF. The CDR3 nucleotides are TGTGCCAGCAGGGACCGGGGCGGTGGTTCACCCCTCCACTTT.

This clonotype was counted many times. An end of the junction does not agree with germline; a read error may underlie this. This CDR3 is CASSKGEFQETQYF. The CDR3 region has the DNA TGTGCTAGCAGCAAAGGGGAGTTCCAAGAGACCCAGTACTTC. The genes are TRBV7-7 and TRBJ2-5, with D possibly called TRBD1 or TRBD2 (5 bases each). Germline V gene lookup returns CDR1 SSHAT and CDR2 FNYEAQ (reference sequence). The CDR3 runs to 14 residues.

Ten or more counts support this clonotype. V gene TRBV7-9 combines with J gene TRBJ2-3; weak D call: TRBD2 (5 bases). Trimming removed 5 bases at V and 6 bases at J, with 24 bases between. The CDR3 has 17 residues. Germline CDR1 SEHNR, CDR2 FQNEAQ (reference sequence). Here the CDR3 reads CASSPRLAGSTADTQYF. CDR3 nucleotides: TGTGCCAGCAGCCCGAGGCTGGCGGGCAGTACGGCCGATACGCAGTATTTT.

At least ten counts were recorded for this clonotype. The rearrangement uses TRBV30 and TRBJ1-1; the D gene is possibly TRBD1 (5 bases). The CDR3 is 13 amino acids. Germline V gives CDR1 GTSNPN, CDR2 SVGIG (reference sequence). V lost 4 bases to trimming and J lost 1 base, with 10 bases between them. For the CDR3, the DNA is TGTGCCTGGACCCTGACAGAGAACACTGAAGCTTTCTTT. Protein sequence: CAWTLTENTEAFF.

This clonotype was counted many times. The chain is built from TRBV28 and TRBJ1-2; D unresolved. The V end lost 3 bases, the J end lost 10 bases, and 9 bases lay between the germline ends. The CDR3 loop spans 11 amino acids. The germline V gene has CDR1 MDHEN and CDR2 SYDVKM. The chain's CDR3 is CASSFGFVYTF. The DNA of the CDR3 is TGTGCCAGCAGTTTCGGGTTCGTCTACACCTTC.

This clonotype was seen at least ten times. The chain couples TRBV28 to TRBJ2-1, with 9 bases lining up with TRBD2. V trimming: 7 bases; J trimming: 8 bases; junction bases outside the gene matches: 12. CDR1 is MDHEN, CDR2 SYDVKM, per germline. The CDR3 is 15 residues long. The CDR3 DNA reads as TGTGCCAGCACACCCTGGACTAGCGTTAACGATGAGCAGTTCTTC. The encoded protein is CASTPWTSVNDEQFF.

The chain uses TRBV20-1 and TRBJ1-1; a possible D gene is TRBD1 (6 bases). The CDR3 length is 14 residues. Germline loops: CDR1 DFQATT, CDR2 SNEGSKA (reference sequence). Trimming took 6 bases from V and 1 from J, leaving 15 bases between them. CDR3 in DNA: TGCAGTGCCCAAGGGGGGACGGGGAACACTGAAGCTTTCTTT. It encodes CSAQGGTGNTEAFF.

This clonotype was observed many times. One end of the junction varies from germline; a read error may be responsible. This chain uses TRBV9 with TRBJ2-7; a weak D match, TRBD2 (6 bases). Germline values: CDR1 SGDLS, CDR2 YYNGEE. The length of the CDR3 is 14 residues. Written as DNA, the CDR3 is TGTGCCAGCAGCCCCGACGGGAGTCGTTACGCGCAGTACTTC. It specifies CASSPDGSRYAQYF.

This clonotype was counted at least ten times. The rearrangement links TRBV28 to TRBJ1-2; D is unclear. The CDR3 sequence is 12 residues long. The germline V gene has CDR1 MDHEN and CDR2 SYDVKM. The V end lost 2 bases, the J end lost 8 bases, and 9 bases lay between the germline ends. The CDR3 reads CASSLPGGGYTF. CDR3 bases: TGTGCCAGCAGTTTACCAGGCGGGGGCTACACCTTC.

This clonotype was found many times. This chain connects TRBV9 to TRBJ2-7, with 7 bases aligning to TRBD2. Looked up from germline, CDR1 is SGDLS and CDR2 is YYNGEE. The CDR3 runs to 16 residues. V gave up 4 bases and J gave up 4 bases; unmatched junction bases: 14. CDR3 in amino acids: CASSPAGASGRYEQYF. The DNA of the CDR3 is TGTGCCAGCAGCCCAGCCGGGGCTAGCGGTCGGTACGAGCAGTACTTC. Complete variable domain (other parts from reference TRBV9 and TRBJ2-7): DSGVTQTPKHLITATGQRVTLRCSPRSGDLSVYWYQQSLDQGLQFLIQYYNGEERAKGNILERFSAQQFPDLHSELNLSSLELGDSALYFCASSPAGASGRYEQYFGPGTRLTVT.

This clonotype has a count of ten or more. The genes are TRBV7-9 and TRBJ2-7; D ambiguous. The germline V and J ends were trimmed by 1 base and 6 bases, with 7 bases remaining between them. Germline V gene lookup returns CDR1 SEHNR and CDR2 FQNEAQ (reference sequence). This CDR3 comprises 12 residues. The CDR3 DNA reads as TGTGCCAGCAGCTTAGGCGGATCCGAGCAGTACTTC. This gives the protein CASSLGGSEQYF.

This clonotype was seen many times. For the CDR3, the DNA is TGTGCCAGCAGTTTATGGGCTGCAGGAACCACAGATACGCAGTATTTT. It yields the protein CASSLWAAGTTDTQYF. The chain uses TRBV27 and TRBJ2-3; no definite D call. This CDR3 spans 16 amino acids. V lost 1 base and J 2 bases, leaving 13 bases between the germline ends. In germline, CDR1 is MNHEY, CDR2 SMNVEV (reference sequence).

This clonotype was seen many times. This chain joins TRBV6-2 or TRBV6-3 and TRBJ2-1; D unresolved. V gave up 7 bases and J gave up 0 bases, with 16 bases separating them. The CDR3 is made up of 16 amino acids. Germline CDR1 MNHEY, CDR2 SVGEGT. In DNA form, the CDR3 reads TGTGCCAGCAAGGAAGGACCGACGAGCTCCTACAATGAGCAGTTCTTC. Its protein is CASKEGPTSSYNEQFF.

The gene calls are TRBV19 and TRBJ1-1; D is unclear. V dropped 7 bases and J dropped 1 base, with 10 bases sitting between them. CDR1 LNHDA and CDR2 SQIVND come from the germline V gene (reference sequence). The CDR3 length is 13 residues. CDR3 protein: CASTGYPNTEAFF. CDR3 bases: TGTGCCAGTACAGGTTACCCGAACACTGAAGCTTTCTTT.

This clonotype was recorded many times. The rearrangement joins TRBV24-1 to TRBJ2-2, with 11 nucleotides matching TRBD1. This CDR3 has 16 amino acids. The V gene's germline CDR1 is KGHDR and CDR2 SFDVKD. V lost 3 bases to trimming and J lost 5 bases; unmatched junction nucleotides: 4. The CDR3 nucleotides are TGTGCCACCAGTGATCCGGACAGGGGGCGAACCGGGGAGCTGTTTTTT. This encodes CATSDPDRGRTGELFF.

This clonotype was recorded many times. This chain joins TRBV27 and TRBJ2-2, with 7 positions matching TRBD2. V lost 9 bases and J lost 7; bases outside the gene matches: 14. From germline, CDR1 is MNHEY and CDR2 SMNVEV (reference sequence). There are 15 residues in the CDR3. CDR3: CASQFIGGRSGELFF. The CDR3 nucleotides read TGTGCCAGTCAGTTTATAGGCGGGAGAAGCGGGGAGCTGTTTTTT.

There are a few counts of this clonotype. The chain is built from TRBV4-3 and TRBJ2-5; 7 nucleotides match TRBD1. V trimming: 1 base; J trimming: 4 bases; junction bases outside the gene matches: 0. In germline, CDR1 is LGHNA, CDR2 YSLEER. CDR3 size: 13 residues. CDR3 nucleotides: TGCGCCAGCAGCCAAGGGACAGGAGAGACCCAGTACTTC. This codes for CASSQGTGETQYF.

This clonotype was counted many times. The chain is built from TRBV4-2 and TRBJ2-6; no reliable D call. Germline V gene lookup returns CDR1 LGHNA and CDR2 YNFKEQ. V lost 1 base and J 0 bases, leaving 10 bases between the germline ends. This CDR3 region has 17 residues. The CDR3 nucleotides are TGTGCCAGCAGCCAAGGGAACACGCCCTCTGGGGCCAACGTCCTGACTTTC. This sequence encodes CASSQGNTPSGANVLTF.

This clonotype was counted at least ten times. V gene TRBV19 combines with J gene TRBJ1-4, with 7 bases fitting TRBD1. CDR3 length: 15 residues. V was clipped by 7 bases and J by 5 bases; unmatched bases: 10. CDR1 is LNHDA, CDR2 SQIVND, per germline (reference sequence). The CDR3 coding sequence is TGTGCCAGTAAACGCCGGGGGACAGCGAATGAAAAACTGTTTTTT. Translating gives CASKRRGTANEKLFF.

This clonotype has ten or more counts. A much larger clone lies a single base off, so this may be a read error. The chain carries TRBV2 and TRBJ2-5, with no clear D. The CDR3 extends over 10 amino acids. Germline-derived CDR1 and CDR2 are SNHLY and FYNNEI. The CDR3 reads CTSSQETQYF. For the CDR3, the DNA is TGTACCAGCAGTCAAGAGACCCAGTACTTC.

This clonotype was detected many times. This rearrangement joins TRBV6-1 to TRBJ2-1, with 9 bases identical to TRBD2. The germline gives CDR1 MNHNS, CDR2 SASEGT. The CDR3 contains 17 residues. The V and J ends lost 5 bases and 1 base, in that order; junction bases with no gene match: 9. In DNA, the CDR3 is TGTGCCAGCAGTACCCCCAAAGCGGGAGGATCCTACAATGAGCAGTTCTTC. Encoded protein: CASSTPKAGGSYNEQFF.

This clonotype has only a few counts. The chain is built from TRBV6-2 or TRBV6-3 and TRBJ2-1; D remains unclear. From germline, CDR1 is MNHEY and CDR2 SVGEGT. V lost 5 bases and J lost 9, with 23 bases in between. The CDR3 contains 16 residues. The CDR3 region has the DNA TGTGCCAGCAGTGCTATTTGGGATCTCGGGCGCGGTGAGCAGTTCTTC. It translates to CASSAIWDLGRGEQFF.

The chain carries TRBV4-2 and TRBJ1-1; D perhaps matches TRBD1 (5 bases). V dropped 3 bases and J dropped 1 base, with 9 bases sitting between them. The CDR3 runs to 14 residues. In germline, CDR1 is LGHNA, CDR2 YNFKEQ. The CDR3 protein is CASSHPDRNTEAFF. The CDR3 nucleotides read TGTGCCAGCAGCCATCCCGACAGGAACACTGAAGCTTTCTTT.

This clonotype has a count of ten or more. The rearrangement joins TRBV5-6 to TRBJ2-7; 11 positions match TRBD2. V dropped 3 bases and J dropped 1; count of bases not matched to a gene: 9. The CDR3 is 17 residues long. CDR1 is SGHDT, CDR2 YYEEEE, per germline. As DNA, the CDR3 is TGTGCCAGCAGCTCCCCACCGGGACTAGCGGTATCCTACGAGCAGTACTTC. This translates into CASSSPPGLAVSYEQYF.